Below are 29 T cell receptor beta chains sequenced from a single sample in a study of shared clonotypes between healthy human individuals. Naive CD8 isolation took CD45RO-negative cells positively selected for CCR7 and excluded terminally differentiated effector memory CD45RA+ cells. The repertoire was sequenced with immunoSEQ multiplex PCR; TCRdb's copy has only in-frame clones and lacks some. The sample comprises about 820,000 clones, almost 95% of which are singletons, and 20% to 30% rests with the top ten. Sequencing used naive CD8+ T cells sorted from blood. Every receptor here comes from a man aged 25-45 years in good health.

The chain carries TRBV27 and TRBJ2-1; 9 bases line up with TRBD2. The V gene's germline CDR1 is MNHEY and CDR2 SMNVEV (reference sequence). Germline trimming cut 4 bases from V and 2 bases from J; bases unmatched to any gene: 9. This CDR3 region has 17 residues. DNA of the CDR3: TGTGCCAGCAGTTCCAAGACTAGCGGAAAAACCTACAATGAGCAGTTCTTC. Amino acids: CASSSKTSGKTYNEQFF.

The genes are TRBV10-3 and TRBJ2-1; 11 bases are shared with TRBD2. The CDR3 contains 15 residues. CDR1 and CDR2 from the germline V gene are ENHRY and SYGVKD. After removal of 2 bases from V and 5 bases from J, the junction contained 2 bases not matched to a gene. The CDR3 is CAISEPGLADNEQFF. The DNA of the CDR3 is TGTGCCATCAGTGAGCCGGGACTAGCGGACAATGAGCAGTTCTTC.

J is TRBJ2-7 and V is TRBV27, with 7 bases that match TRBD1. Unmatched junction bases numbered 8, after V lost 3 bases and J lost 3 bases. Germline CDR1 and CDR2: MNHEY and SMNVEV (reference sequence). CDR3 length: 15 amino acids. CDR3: CASSLQGDAYYEQYF. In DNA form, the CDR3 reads TGTGCCAGCAGTTTGCAGGGGGACGCCTACTACGAGCAGTACTTC.

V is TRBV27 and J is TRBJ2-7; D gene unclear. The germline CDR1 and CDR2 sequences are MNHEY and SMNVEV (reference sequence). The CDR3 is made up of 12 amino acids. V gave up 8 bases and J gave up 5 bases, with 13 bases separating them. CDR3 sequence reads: CASDGEADEQYF. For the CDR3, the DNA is TGTGCCAGCGATGGGGAAGCCGACGAGCAGTACTTC.

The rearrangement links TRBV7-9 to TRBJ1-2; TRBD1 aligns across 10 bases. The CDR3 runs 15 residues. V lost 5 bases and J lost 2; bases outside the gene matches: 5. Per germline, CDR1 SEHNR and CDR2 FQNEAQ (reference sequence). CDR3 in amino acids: CASSRPGQGNYGYTF. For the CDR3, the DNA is TGTGCCAGCAGCCGCCCGGGACAGGGGAACTATGGCTACACCTTC.

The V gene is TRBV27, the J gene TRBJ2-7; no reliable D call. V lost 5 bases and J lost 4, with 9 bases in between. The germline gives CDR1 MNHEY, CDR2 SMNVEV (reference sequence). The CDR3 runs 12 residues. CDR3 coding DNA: TGTGCCAGCAGTCGCGGTCTATACGAGCAGTACTTC. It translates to CASSRGLYEQYF.

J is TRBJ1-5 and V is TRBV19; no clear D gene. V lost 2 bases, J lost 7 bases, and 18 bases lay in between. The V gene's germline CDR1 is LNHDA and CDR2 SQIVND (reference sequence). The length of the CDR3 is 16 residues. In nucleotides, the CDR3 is TGTGCCAGTAGTATATCTTCGTTGAACCCCGACCAGCCCCAGCATTTT. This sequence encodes CASSISSLNPDQPQHF.

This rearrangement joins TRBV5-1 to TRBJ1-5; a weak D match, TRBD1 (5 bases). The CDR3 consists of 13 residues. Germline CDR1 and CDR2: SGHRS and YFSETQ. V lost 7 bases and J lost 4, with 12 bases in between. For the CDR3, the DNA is TGCGCCAGCGCCCTCAGGGTTAATCAGCCCCAGCATTTT. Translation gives CASALRVNQPQHF.

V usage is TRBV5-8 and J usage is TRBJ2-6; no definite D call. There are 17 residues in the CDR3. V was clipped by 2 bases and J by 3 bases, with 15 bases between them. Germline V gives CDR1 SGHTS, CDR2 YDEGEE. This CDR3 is CASSFRWAEDGANVLTF. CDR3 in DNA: TGTGCCAGCAGCTTTCGCTGGGCAGAGGATGGGGCCAACGTCCTGACTTTC.

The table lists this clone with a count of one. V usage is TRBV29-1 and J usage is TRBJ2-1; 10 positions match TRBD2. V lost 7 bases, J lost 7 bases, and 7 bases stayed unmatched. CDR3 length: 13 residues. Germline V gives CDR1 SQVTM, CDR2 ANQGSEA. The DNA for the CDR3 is TGCAGCGCAACTAGCGGGATGGGGAATGAGCAGTTCTTC. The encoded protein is CSATSGMGNEQFF.

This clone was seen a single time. The CDR3 loop is CASSWIRQLNTEAFF. In nucleotides, the CDR3 is TGTGCCAGCAGCTGGATAAGACAGTTGAACACTGAAGCTTTCTTT. V is TRBV13 and J is TRBJ1-1; D possibly corresponds to TRBD1 (5 bases). Germline V gene lookup returns CDR1 PRHDT and CDR2 FYEKMQ (reference sequence). With 4 bases removed from V and 0 bases from J, the gap between germline ends came to 12 bases. There are 15 residues in the CDR3.

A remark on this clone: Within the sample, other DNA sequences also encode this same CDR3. The CDR3 DNA reads TGTGCCAGCAGTTCCCTCGGTGGGGTAGCGGGAACCTCCTACGAGCAGTACTTC. Its translation is CASSSLGGVAGTSYEQYF. The chain uses TRBV28 and TRBJ2-7; 8 positions match TRBD2. Germline CDR1 reads MDHEN; CDR2 reads SYDVKM. The length of the CDR3 is 18 residues. V shed 4 bases and J 0 bases; nucleotides not matched to a gene: 14. The full variable domain, rest sourced from reference TRBV28 and TRBJ2-7, is DVKVTQSSRYLVKRTGEKVFLECVQDMDHENMFWYRQDPGLGLRLIYFSYDVKMKEKGDIPEGYSVSREKKERFSLILESASTNQTSMYLCASSSLGGVAGTSYEQYFGPGTRLTVT.

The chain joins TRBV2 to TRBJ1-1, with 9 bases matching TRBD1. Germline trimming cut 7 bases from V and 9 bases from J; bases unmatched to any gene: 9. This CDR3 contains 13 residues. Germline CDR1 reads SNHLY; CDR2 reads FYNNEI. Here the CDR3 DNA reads TGTGCCAGCAACGGACAGGGGACATCTAAAGCTTTCTTT. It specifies CASNGQGTSKAFF.

The chain's CDR3 is CASSLEGQNSYEQYF. DNA for the CDR3: TGTGCCAGCAGCTTGGAAGGACAGAACTCCTACGAGCAGTACTTC. V is TRBV5-8 and J is TRBJ2-7; possible D gene TRBD1, 6 bases. CDR1 is SGHTS, CDR2 YDEGEE, per germline. Deletions cut 0 bases from V and 0 bases from J, with 10 bases between. The CDR3 runs to 15 residues.

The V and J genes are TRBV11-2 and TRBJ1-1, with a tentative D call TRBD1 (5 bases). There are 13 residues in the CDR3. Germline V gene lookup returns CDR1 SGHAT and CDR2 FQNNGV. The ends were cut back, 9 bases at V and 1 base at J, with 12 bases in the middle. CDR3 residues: CARIAGRNTEAFF. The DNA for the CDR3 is TGTGCCAGAATTGCGGGGCGGAACACTGAAGCTTTCTTT.

CDR3 residues: CASSPLAPVGGTNEQYF. The CDR3 DNA follows: TGTGCCAGCAGCCCTCTCGCTCCTGTCGGGGGAACGAACGAGCAGTACTTC. The chain recombines TRBV7-9 with TRBJ2-7, with D possibly TRBD2 on 6 matching bases. This CDR3 spans 17 amino acids. V dropped 5 bases and J dropped 5 bases, with 25 bases sitting between them. Germline values: CDR1 SEHNR, CDR2 FQNEAQ (reference sequence).

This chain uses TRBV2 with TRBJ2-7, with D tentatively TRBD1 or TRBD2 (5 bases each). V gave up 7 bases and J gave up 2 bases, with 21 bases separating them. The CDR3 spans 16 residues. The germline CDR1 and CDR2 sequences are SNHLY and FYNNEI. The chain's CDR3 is CASKGGGHSGAYEQYF. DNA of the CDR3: TGTGCCAGCAAGGGCGGTGGACACAGCGGCGCCTACGAGCAGTACTTC. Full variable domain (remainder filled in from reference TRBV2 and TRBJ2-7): EPEVTQTPSHQVTQMGQEVILRCVPISNHLYFYWYRQILGQKVEFLVSFYNNEISEKSEIFDDQFSVERPDGSNFTLKIRSTKLEDSAMYFCASKGGGHSGAYEQYFGPGTRLTVT.

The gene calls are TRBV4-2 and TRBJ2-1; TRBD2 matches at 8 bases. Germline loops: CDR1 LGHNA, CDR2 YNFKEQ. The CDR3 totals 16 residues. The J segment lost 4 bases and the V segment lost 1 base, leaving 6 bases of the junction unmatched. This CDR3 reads CASSQGREGLYNEQFF. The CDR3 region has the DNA TGTGCCAGCAGCCAAGGACGGGAGGGACTGTACAATGAGCAGTTCTTC.

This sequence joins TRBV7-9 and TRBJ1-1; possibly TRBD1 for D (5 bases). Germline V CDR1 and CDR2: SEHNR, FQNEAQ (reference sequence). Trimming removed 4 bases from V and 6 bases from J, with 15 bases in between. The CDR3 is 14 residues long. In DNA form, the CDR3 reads TGTGCCAGCAGCTCCGGGGGGGGTAAAGCTGAAGCTTTCTTT. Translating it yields CASSSGGGKAEAFF.

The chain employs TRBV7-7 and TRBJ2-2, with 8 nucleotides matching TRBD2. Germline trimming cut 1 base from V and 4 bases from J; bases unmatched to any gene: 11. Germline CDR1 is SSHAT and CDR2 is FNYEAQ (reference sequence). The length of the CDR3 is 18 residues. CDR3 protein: CASSLERAGALVTGELFF. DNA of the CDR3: TGTGCCAGCAGCTTAGAAAGAGCGGGAGCGCTCGTCACCGGGGAGCTGTTTTTT.

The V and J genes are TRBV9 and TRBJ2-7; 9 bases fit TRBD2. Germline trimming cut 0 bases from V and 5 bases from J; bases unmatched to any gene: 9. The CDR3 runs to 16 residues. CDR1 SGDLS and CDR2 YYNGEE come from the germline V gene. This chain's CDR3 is CASSVDASGMVDEQYF. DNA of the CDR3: TGTGCCAGCAGCGTAGATGCTAGCGGGATGGTGGACGAGCAGTACTTC.

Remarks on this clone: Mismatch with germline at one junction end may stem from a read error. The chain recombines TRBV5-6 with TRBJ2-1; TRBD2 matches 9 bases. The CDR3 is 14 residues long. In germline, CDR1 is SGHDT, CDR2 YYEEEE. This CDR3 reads CASSHVSVQREALF. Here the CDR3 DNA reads TGTGCCAGCAGCCACGTAAGTGTCCAGCGGGAGGCGCTCTTC.

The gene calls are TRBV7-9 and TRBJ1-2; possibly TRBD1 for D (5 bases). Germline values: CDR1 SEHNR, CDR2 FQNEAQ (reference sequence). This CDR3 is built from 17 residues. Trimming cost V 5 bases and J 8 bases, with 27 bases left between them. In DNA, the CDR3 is TGTGCCAGCAGCCCGGAAGGAGCGTTCCGGGGCCCCGAGGGCTACACCTTC. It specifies CASSPEGAFRGPEGYTF.

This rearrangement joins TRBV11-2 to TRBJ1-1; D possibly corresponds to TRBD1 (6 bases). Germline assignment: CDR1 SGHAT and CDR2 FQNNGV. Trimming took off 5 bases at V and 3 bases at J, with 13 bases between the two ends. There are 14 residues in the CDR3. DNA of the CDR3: TGTGCCAGCAGCAAAACAGGGTACTACACTGAAGCTTTCTTT. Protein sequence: CASSKTGYYTEAFF.

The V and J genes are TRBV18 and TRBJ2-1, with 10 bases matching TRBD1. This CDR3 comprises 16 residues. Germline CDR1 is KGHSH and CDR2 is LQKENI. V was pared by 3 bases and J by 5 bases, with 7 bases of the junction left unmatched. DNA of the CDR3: TGTGCCAGCTCACCTCGCGGGACAGGGGAAAACAATGAGCAGTTCTTC. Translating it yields CASSPRGTGENNEQFF.

The CDR3 region is CASSLVLQGQETQYF. The CDR3 coding sequence is TGTGCCAGCAGCTTAGTTTTACAGGGTCAAGAGACCCAGTACTTC. The genes are TRBV7-8 and TRBJ2-5, with D tentatively TRBD1 (6 bases). V was clipped by 1 base and J by 2 bases, with 11 bases between them. Germline CDR1 is SGHVS and CDR2 is FQNEAQ. The CDR3 is 15 amino acids.

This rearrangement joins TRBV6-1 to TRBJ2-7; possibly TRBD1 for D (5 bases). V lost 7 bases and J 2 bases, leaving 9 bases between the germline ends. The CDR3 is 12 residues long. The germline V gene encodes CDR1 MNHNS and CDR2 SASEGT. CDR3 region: CASKQDTYEQYF. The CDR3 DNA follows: TGTGCCAGCAAACAGGATACCTACGAGCAGTACTTC.

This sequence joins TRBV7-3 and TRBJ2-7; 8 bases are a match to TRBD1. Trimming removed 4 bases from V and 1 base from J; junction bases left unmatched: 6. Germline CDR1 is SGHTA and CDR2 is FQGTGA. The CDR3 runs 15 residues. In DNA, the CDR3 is TGTGCCAGCAGCTCCGGGACAGGTTCTTCCTACGAGCAGTACTTC. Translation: CASSSGTGSSYEQYF.

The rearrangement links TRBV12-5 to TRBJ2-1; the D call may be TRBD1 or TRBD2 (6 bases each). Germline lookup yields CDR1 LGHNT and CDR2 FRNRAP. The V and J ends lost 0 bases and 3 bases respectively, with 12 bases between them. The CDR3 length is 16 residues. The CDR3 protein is CASGLVIGGYYNEQFF. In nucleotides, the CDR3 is TGTGCTAGTGGTTTGGTAATCGGGGGCTACTACAATGAGCAGTTCTTC. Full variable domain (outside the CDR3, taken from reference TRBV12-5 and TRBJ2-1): DARVTQTPRHKVTEMGQEVTMRCQPILGHNTVFWYRQTMMQGLELLAYFRNRAPLDDSGMPKDRFSAEMPDATLATLKIQPSEPRDSAVYFCASGLVIGGYYNEQFFGPGTRLTVL.